Shown below are 25 T cell receptor beta chains from a single sample sequenced in a study of beta chain features in type 1 diabetes. Of the isolated RNA, all was reverse transcribed, and so the sequenced material was expressed TCRB transcripts. Clones were sequenced by immunoSEQ multiplex PCR, and TCRdb holds only the in-frame ones, with some missing. The sample holds about 700,000 clones, over 10% seen once. Study-level points and caveats: For Type 1 diabetes patients, all four CD4+ subsets carried TCRB CDR3s that were moderately but significantly shorter.

The antigens for these receptors are not known. Sequenced: naive CD4+ T cells from blood. These receptors were collected from a man younger than 30 with type 1 diabetes.

This rearrangement joins TRBV6-5 to TRBJ2-5; D unresolved. The DNA end favors TRBJ2-7, so the J call may be wrong. Germline V gene sequence: CDR1 MNHEY, CDR2 SVGAGI. The CDR3 spans 13 residues. The CDR3 protein is CASSYSRLGEQYF. CDR3 nucleotides: TGTGCCAGCAGTTACTCGAGGCTCGGCGAGCAGTACTTC.

This clone was recorded a few times. The V and J genes are TRBV27 and TRBJ2-3, with 8 nucleotides matching TRBD1. V lost 3 bases, J lost 1 base, and 3 bases stayed unmatched. Germline CDR1 and CDR2: MNHEY and SMNVEV (reference sequence). The CDR3 has 15 residues. CDR3 sequence (DNA): TGTGCCAGCAGTTTTGCGACAGGGGGCACAGATACGCAGTATTTT. Its translation: CASSFATGGTDTQYF.

This chain uses TRBV5-1 with TRBJ2-5; the D is unclear. Trimming took 0 bases from V and 5 from J, leaving 17 bases between them. This CDR3 contains 16 residues. Germline V gene sequence: CDR1 SGHRS, CDR2 YFSETQ. CDR3 bases: TGCGCCAGCAGCTTGGGTTTGCAGAGTGGAGTGGAGACCCAGTACTTC. It translates to CASSLGLQSGVETQYF.

The rearrangement links TRBV19 to TRBJ1-5, with D perhaps TRBD1 (5 bases). The CDR3 is 14 residues long. Between the trimmed V and J ends, which lost 4 bases and 2 bases, there was a span of 9 bases. CDR1 LNHDA and CDR2 SQIVND come from the germline V gene (reference sequence). CDR3 protein: CASSNQGGNQPQHF. CDR3 nucleotides: TGTGCCAGTAGTAACCAGGGAGGCAATCAGCCCCAGCATTTT.

The chain is built from TRBV5-4 and TRBJ1-2; 8 positions match TRBD1. CDR3 length: 15 residues. V shed 2 bases, J shed 0 bases, and the junction held 3 bases outside the gene matches. Per germline, CDR1 SGHNT and CDR2 YYREEE (reference sequence). CDR3 region: CASSFGQGANYGYTF. For the CDR3, the DNA is TGTGCCAGCAGCTTTGGACAGGGAGCTAACTATGGCTACACCTTC. The full variable domain, rest sourced from reference TRBV5-4 and TRBJ1-2, is ETGVTQSPTHLIKTRGQQVTLRCSSQSGHNTVSWYQQALGQGPQFIFQYYREEENGRGNFPPRFSGLQFPNYSSELNVNALELDDSALYLCASSFGQGANYGYTFGSGTRLTVV.

This clone has a handful of counts. The chain joins TRBV2 to TRBJ2-3; 9 bases match TRBD2. CDR3 length: 14 amino acids. From germline, CDR1 is SNHLY and CDR2 FYNNEI. The V and J ends lost 6 bases and 6 bases, in that order; junction bases with no gene match: 7. CDR3 amino acids: CASSELAGPDTQYF. CDR3 bases: TGTGCCAGCAGCGAACTAGCGGGCCCGGATACGCAGTATTTT.

This clone was seen a handful of times. The V and J genes are TRBV6-5 and TRBJ2-7; D remains unclear. The CDR3 is 13 amino acids. V was pared by 0 bases and J by 5 bases, with 8 bases between. Per germline, CDR1 MNHEY and CDR2 SVGAGI. The CDR3: CASSYSGLDEQYF. DNA for the CDR3: TGTGCCAGCAGTTACTCAGGGTTGGACGAGCAGTACTTC.

This chain connects TRBV29-1 to TRBJ2-5; 7 nucleotides align to TRBD2. The CDR3 loop spans 13 amino acids. CDR1 SQVTM and CDR2 ANQGSEA come from the germline V gene. Trimming cost V 7 bases and J 5 bases; bases outside gene matches: 10. The CDR3 is CSEASGTGETQYF. DNA for the CDR3: TGCAGCGAGGCTAGCGGAACCGGGGAGACCCAGTACTTC.

The chain employs TRBV30 and TRBJ2-3, with TRBD1 as a possible D gene (6 bases). In germline, CDR1 is GTSNPN, CDR2 SVGIG (reference sequence). V was cut by 5 bases and J by 0 bases, with 12 bases left in between. CDR3 size: 14 residues. The CDR3 bases are TGTGCCTGGGAACAGGGTTCTAGCACAGATACGCAGTATTTT. The encoded protein is CAWEQGSSTDTQYF. Full variable domain (outside the CDR3, taken from reference TRBV30 and TRBJ2-3): SQTIHQWPATLVQPVGSPLSLECTVEGTSNPNLYWYRQAAGRGLQLLFYSVGIGQISSEVPQNLSASRPQDRQFILSSKKLLLSDSGFYLCAWEQGSSTDTQYFGPGTRLTVL.

The chain has TRBV27 and TRBJ1-1; 8 nucleotides match TRBD1. The CDR3 runs to 14 residues. The V segment lost 5 bases and the J segment 3 bases; nucleotides outside the gene matches: 5. Germline V CDR1 and CDR2: MNHEY, SMNVEV (reference sequence). The CDR3 nucleotides are TGTGCCAGCAGTATCGGACAGGGCTACACTGAAGCTTTCTTT. Translated: CASSIGQGYTEAFF.

The chain employs TRBV27 and TRBJ1-4, with D maybe TRBD1 (5 bases). CDR1 is MNHEY, CDR2 SMNVEV, per germline (reference sequence). V lost 5 bases and J 0 bases, leaving 16 bases between the germline ends. CDR3 length: 17 residues. CDR3 residues: CASSLTGGLATNEKLFF. The CDR3 DNA reads TGTGCCAGCAGTCTTACAGGAGGCCTTGCAACTAATGAAAAACTGTTTTTT.

This clone was detected a few times. The genes are TRBV4-1 and TRBJ2-7; D gene uncertain. Germline CDR1 is MGHRA and CDR2 is YSYEKL. V was shortened by 1 base and J by 3 bases, with 10 bases between the two germline ends. The CDR3 totals 14 residues. CDR3 sequence: CASSQGPTNYEQYF. CDR3 bases: TGCGCCAGCAGCCAAGGACCAACAAACTACGAGCAGTACTTC.

The gene calls are TRBV10-3 and TRBJ1-1; tentatively, D is TRBD1 (5 bases). The CDR3 sequence is 12 residues long. Germline values: CDR1 ENHRY, CDR2 SYGVKD. The V and J ends lost 5 bases and 7 bases respectively, with 11 bases between them. This chain's CDR3 is CAISLDSFEAFF. CDR3 sequence (DNA): TGTGCCATCAGTCTCGACAGCTTTGAAGCTTTCTTT.

This clone came up a few times. The rearrangement joins TRBV13 to TRBJ1-2, with D hard to call. The CDR3 loop spans 15 amino acids. V was shortened by 5 bases and J by 0 bases, with 13 bases between the two germline ends. Germline-derived CDR1 and CDR2 are PRHDT and FYEKMQ (reference sequence). The CDR3 coding sequence is TGTGCCAGCAGCCCCAAGGGCAGAGCTAACTATGGCTACACCTTC. Translating it yields CASSPKGRANYGYTF.

This clone was counted between two and nine times. The gene calls are TRBV6-5 and TRBJ2-2, with D unresolved. Between the trimmed V and J ends, which lost 6 bases and 1 base, there was a span of 6 bases. This CDR3 has 13 amino acids. CDR1 and CDR2 from the germline V gene are MNHEY and SVGAGI. The CDR3 DNA is TGTGCCAGCAGGTGGGAGAACACCGGGGAGCTGTTTTTT. As protein: CASRWENTGELFF.

This clone was found a few times. The rearrangement joins TRBV30 to TRBJ2-2; D may be TRBD1 (6 bases). The length of the CDR3 is 14 residues. Trimming removed 4 bases at V and 1 base at J, with 10 bases between. CDR1 is GTSNPN and CDR2 is SVGIG in the germline V gene (reference sequence). The CDR3 DNA reads TGTGCCTGGATCCCAGGGGAGAACACCGGGGAGCTGTTTTTT. This translates into CAWIPGENTGELFF.

The chain joins TRBV30 to TRBJ1-5; 8 nucleotides match TRBD1. Germline V CDR1 and CDR2: GTSNPN, SVGIG (reference sequence). The junction had 5 bases not matched to a gene; V was cut back by 5 bases and J by 2 bases. The length of the CDR3 is 14 residues. CDR3 region: CAWQGASGNQPQHF. In DNA, the CDR3 is TGTGCCTGGCAGGGGGCGAGTGGCAATCAGCCCCAGCATTTT.

This clone was seen a single time. The V gene is TRBV5-4, the J gene TRBJ1-2; D is unclear. The CDR3 runs to 13 residues. Trimming stripped 6 bases from V and 4 bases from J, with 13 bases between. The germline gives CDR1 SGHNT, CDR2 YYREEE (reference sequence). CDR3 protein: CASTLDRFYGYTF. The CDR3 bases are TGTGCCAGCACCCTTGACCGTTTCTATGGCTACACCTTC.

This clone was picked up a small number of times. This rearrangement joins TRBV9 to TRBJ2-1; D is perhaps TRBD1 (5 bases). The CDR3 consists of 15 residues. Trimming removed 0 bases from V and 4 bases from J, with 11 bases in between. Germline V gene data show CDR1 as SGDLS and CDR2 as YYNGEE. CDR3 bases: TGTGCCAGCAGCGTAGGGGGCCCAGGGTACAATGAGCAGTTCTTC. This encodes CASSVGGPGYNEQFF.

The gene calls are TRBV5-1 and TRBJ1-3; D is perhaps TRBD1 (6 bases). The CDR3 extends over 15 amino acids. Trimming took off 3 bases at V and 4 bases at J, with 14 bases between the two ends. Per the germline V gene, CDR1 is SGHRS and CDR2 is YFSETQ. The CDR3 sequence is CASSSAGVSGNTIYF. The CDR3 DNA is TGCGCCAGCAGCTCGGCAGGGGTGTCGGGAAACACCATATATTTT.

The V call is TRBV6-6, the J call TRBJ2-7; weak D call: TRBD2 (6 bases). V gave up 6 bases and J gave up 2 bases, with 11 bases separating them. Germline V CDR1 and CDR2: MNHNY, SVGAGI (reference sequence). CDR3 length: 13 amino acids. CDR3 DNA: TGTGCCAGCAGCCGGCCGGGGGCCTACGAGCAGTACTTC. This codes for CASSRPGAYEQYF.

A note on this clone: In the same sample, other DNA sequences code for this CDR3. This chain joins TRBV7-9 and TRBJ2-3; D unresolved. V lost 5 bases to trimming and J lost 1 base, with 10 bases between them. From germline, CDR1 is SEHNR and CDR2 FQNEAQ (reference sequence). The CDR3 is made up of 14 amino acids. CDR3 sequence: CASSPSGGTDTQYF. The CDR3 DNA follows: TGTGCCAGCAGCCCTTCGGGCGGCACAGATACGCAGTATTTT.

The chain couples TRBV7-2 to TRBJ1-2; the match to TRBD1 covers 8 bases. The J segment lost 8 bases and the V segment lost 0 bases, leaving 11 bases of the junction unmatched. The germline V gene has CDR1 SGHTA and CDR2 FQGNSA. The CDR3 extends over 16 amino acids. This chain's CDR3 is CASSLAYSGGLRGYTF. The CDR3 DNA sequence: TGTGCCAGCAGCTTAGCGTACTCAGGGGGCTTAAGAGGCTACACCTTC.

This clone was detected a few times. Written as DNA, the CDR3 is TGTGCCAGCTCACCACAGCAAAGGACAGCGAGAAACACTGAAGCTTTCTTT. This translates into CASSPQQRTARNTEAFF. The V call is TRBV18, the J call TRBJ1-1; D possibly corresponds to TRBD1 (6 bases). With 1 base removed from V and 2 bases from J, the gap between germline ends came to 17 bases. CDR1 KGHSH and CDR2 LQKENI come from the germline V gene. This CDR3 spans 17 amino acids. The full variable domain, rest sourced from reference TRBV18 and TRBJ1-1, is NAGVMQNPRHLVRRRGQEARLRCSPMKGHSHVYWYRQLPEEGLKFMVYLQKENIIDESGMPKERFSAEFPKEGPSILRIQQVVRGDSAAYFCASSPQQRTARNTEAFFGQGTRLTVV.

This clone turned up a few times. The rearrangement joins TRBV28 to TRBJ2-7; TRBD2 matches 7 bases. The V gene end was trimmed by 5 bases and the J gene end by 3 bases; junction bases not matched to a gene: 10. The CDR3 length is 15 residues. The germline V gene encodes CDR1 MDHEN and CDR2 SYDVKM. The DNA for the CDR3 is TGTGCCAGCAGTCCAGCGGGACCGAGGTACTACGAGCAGTACTTC. Its protein product is CASSPAGPRYYEQYF.